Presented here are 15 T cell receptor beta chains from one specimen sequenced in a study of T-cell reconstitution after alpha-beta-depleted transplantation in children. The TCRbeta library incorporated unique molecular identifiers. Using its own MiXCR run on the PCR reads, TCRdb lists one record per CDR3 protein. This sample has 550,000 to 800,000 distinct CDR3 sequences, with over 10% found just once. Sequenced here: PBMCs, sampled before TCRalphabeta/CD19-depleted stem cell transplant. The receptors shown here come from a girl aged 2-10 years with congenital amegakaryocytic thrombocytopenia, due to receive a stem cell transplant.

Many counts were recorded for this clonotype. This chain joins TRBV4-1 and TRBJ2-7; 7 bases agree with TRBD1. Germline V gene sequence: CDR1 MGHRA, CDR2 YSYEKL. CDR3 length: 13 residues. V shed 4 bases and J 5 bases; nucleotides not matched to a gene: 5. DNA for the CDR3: TGCGCCAGCAGCCTCCAGACAGGGAACGAGCAGTACTTC. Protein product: CASSLQTGNEQYF.

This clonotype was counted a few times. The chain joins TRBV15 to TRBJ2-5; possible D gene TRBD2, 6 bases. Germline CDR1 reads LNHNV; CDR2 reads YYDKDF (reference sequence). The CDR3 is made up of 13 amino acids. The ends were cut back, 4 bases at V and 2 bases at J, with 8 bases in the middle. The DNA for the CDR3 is TGTGCCACCAGCACGGGAGTACAAGAGACCCAGTACTTC. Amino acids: CATSTGVQETQYF.

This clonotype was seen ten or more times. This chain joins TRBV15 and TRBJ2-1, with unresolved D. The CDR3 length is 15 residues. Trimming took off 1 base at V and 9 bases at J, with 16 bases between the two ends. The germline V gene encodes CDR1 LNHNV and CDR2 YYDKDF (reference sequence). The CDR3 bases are TGTGCCACCAGCAGAGCCAACTCGTTAATTAGTGAGCAGTTCTTC. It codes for CATSRANSLISEQFF.

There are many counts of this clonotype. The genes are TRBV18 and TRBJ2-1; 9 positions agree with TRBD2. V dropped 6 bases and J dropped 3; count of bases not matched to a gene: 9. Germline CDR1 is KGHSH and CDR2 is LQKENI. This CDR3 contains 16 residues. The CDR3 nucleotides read TGTGCCAGCTCGTTTCTTGGGACTAGCAGCTACAATGAGCAGTTCTTC. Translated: CASSFLGTSSYNEQFF.

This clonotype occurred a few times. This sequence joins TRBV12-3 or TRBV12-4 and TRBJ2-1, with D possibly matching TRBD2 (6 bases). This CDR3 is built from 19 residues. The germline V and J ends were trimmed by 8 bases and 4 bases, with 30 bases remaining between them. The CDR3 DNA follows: TGTGCCAGCTCCCTGACTTCACTAGCCAACTATCCTAATTACAATGAGCAGTTCTTC. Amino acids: CASSLTSLANYPNYNEQFF.

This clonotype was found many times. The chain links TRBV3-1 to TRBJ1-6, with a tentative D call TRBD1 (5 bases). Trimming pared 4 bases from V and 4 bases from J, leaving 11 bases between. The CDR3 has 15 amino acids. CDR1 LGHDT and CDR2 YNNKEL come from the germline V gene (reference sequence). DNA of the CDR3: TGTGCCAGCAGCCCCAGGGAAGGATATAATTCACCCCTCCACTTT. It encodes CASSPREGYNSPLHF.

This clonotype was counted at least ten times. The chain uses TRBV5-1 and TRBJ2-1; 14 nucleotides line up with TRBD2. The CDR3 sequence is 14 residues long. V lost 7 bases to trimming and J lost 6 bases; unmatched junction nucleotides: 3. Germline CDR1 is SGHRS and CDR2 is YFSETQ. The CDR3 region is CASGGTSGSNEQFF. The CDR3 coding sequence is TGCGCCAGCGGCGGGACTAGCGGGAGCAATGAGCAGTTCTTC.

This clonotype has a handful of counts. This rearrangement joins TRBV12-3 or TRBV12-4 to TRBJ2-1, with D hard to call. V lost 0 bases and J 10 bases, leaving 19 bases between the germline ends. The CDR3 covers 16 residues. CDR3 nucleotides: TGTGCCAGCAGTTTAGCGCTAATCGAGGAGAGATTGGAGCAGTTCTTC. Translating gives CASSLALIEERLEQFF.

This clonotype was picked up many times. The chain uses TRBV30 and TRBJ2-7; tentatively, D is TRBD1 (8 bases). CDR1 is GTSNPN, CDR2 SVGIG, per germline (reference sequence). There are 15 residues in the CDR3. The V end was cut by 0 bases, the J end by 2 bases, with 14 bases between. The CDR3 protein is CAWSVAGQAAYEQYF. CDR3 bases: TGTGCCTGGAGTGTAGCGGGACAGGCCGCCTACGAGCAGTACTTC.

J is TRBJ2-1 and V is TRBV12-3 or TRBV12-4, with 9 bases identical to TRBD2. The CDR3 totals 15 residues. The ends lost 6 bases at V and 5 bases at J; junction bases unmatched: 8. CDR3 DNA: TGTGCCAGCAGGAAAGGACTAGCGTCAAACAATGAGCAGTTCTTC. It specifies CASRKGLASNNEQFF.

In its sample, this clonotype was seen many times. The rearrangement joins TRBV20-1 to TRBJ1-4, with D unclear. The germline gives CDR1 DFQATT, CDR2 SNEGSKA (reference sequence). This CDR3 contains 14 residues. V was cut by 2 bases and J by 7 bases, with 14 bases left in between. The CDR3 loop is CSARIWEAPEKLFF. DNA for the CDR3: TGCAGTGCTAGAATCTGGGAGGCCCCTGAAAAACTGTTTTTT.

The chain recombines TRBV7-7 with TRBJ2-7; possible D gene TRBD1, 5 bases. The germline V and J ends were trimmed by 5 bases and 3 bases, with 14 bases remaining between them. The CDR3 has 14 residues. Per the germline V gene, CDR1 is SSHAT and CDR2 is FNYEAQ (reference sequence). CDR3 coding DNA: TGTGCCAGCAGCCAAGGGTTAACAGGCTACGAGCAGTACTTC. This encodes CASSQGLTGYEQYF.

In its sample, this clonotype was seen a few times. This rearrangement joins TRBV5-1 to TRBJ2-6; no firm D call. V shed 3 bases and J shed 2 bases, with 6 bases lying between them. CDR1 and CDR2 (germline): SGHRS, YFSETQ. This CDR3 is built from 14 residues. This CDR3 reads CASSSEPGANVLTF. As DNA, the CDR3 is TGCGCCAGCAGCTCGGAACCTGGGGCCAACGTCCTGACTTTC.

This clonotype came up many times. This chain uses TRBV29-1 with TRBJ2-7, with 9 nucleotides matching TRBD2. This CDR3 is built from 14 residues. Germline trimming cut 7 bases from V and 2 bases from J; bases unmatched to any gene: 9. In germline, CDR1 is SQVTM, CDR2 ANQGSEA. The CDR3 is CSAEGGRAPYEQYF. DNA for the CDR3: TGCAGCGCCGAGGGCGGGAGGGCCCCCTACGAGCAGTACTTC.

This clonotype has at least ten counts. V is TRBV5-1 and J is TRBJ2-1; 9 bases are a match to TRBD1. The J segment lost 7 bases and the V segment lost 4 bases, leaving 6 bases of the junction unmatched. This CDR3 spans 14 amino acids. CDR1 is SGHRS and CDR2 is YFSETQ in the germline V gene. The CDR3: CASSQGTGLNEQFF. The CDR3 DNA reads TGCGCCAGCAGCCAGGGGACAGGGTTGAATGAGCAGTTCTTC.